The 18 T cell receptor beta chains reported below all come from one sample, sequenced in a study of cytomegalovirus exposure and HLA in healthy donors. Amplification used 60 Vbeta primers and 13 Jbeta primers. This table comes from immunoSEQ multiplex PCR, and its TCRdb copy is limited to in-frame clones, with some not included. The sample includes roughly 120,000 clones, around 73% of them seen just once. The sample comprised PBMCs. The receptors here all came from a woman aged 40 to 55 in good health and CMV-seropositive.

V usage is TRBV6-5 and J usage is TRBJ2-2, with 8 bases lining up with TRBD1. The CDR3 contains 14 residues. V shed 6 bases and J 6 bases; nucleotides not matched to a gene: 6. The V gene's germline CDR1 is MNHEY and CDR2 SVGAGI. CDR3 DNA sequence: TGTGCCAGCAGCCGGACAGGGTTCTCCGGGGAGCTGTTTTTT. Protein sequence: CASSRTGFSGELFF.

The J gene is TRBJ2-7, the V gene TRBV29-1; 10 bases are shared with TRBD1. The CDR3 is made up of 14 amino acids. Germline trimming cut 4 bases from V and 8 bases from J; bases unmatched to any gene: 11. Germline-derived CDR1 and CDR2 are SQVTM and ANQGSEA. CDR3 sequence reads: CSVVLGQGKYKQYF. CDR3 DNA: TGCAGCGTTGTGTTGGGACAGGGGAAGTATAAGCAGTACTTC.

This chain connects TRBV5-1 to TRBJ1-1; D ambiguous. CDR3 size: 14 residues. Germline lookup yields CDR1 SGHRS and CDR2 YFSETQ. The germline V and J ends were trimmed by 0 bases and 0 bases, with 6 bases remaining between them. CDR3 sequence: CASSLDSLNTEAFF. CDR3 coding DNA: TGCGCCAGCAGCTTGGACAGCTTGAACACTGAAGCTTTCTTT.

The V and J genes are TRBV7-2 and TRBJ1-5, with a weak D call TRBD1 (5 bases). CDR1 is SGHTA, CDR2 FQGNSA, per germline. The CDR3 loop spans 15 amino acids. The V end lost 3 bases, the J end lost 0 bases, and 9 bases lay between the germline ends. The DNA of the CDR3 is TGTGCCAGCAGCTTCTTGACAGATAGCAATCAGCCCCAGCATTTT. As protein: CASSFLTDSNQPQHF. The complete variable domain, with remaining parts taken from reference TRBV7-2 and TRBJ1-5, reads GAGVSQSPSNKVTEKGKDVELRCDPISGHTALYWYRQSLGQGLEFLIYFQGNSAPDKSGLPSDRFSAERTGGSVSTLTIQRTQQEDSAVYLCASSFLTDSNQPQHFGDGTRLSIL.

This clone was seen once. The chain uses TRBV7-2 and TRBJ2-7; TRBD2 matches at 7 bases. The V gene's germline CDR1 is SGHTA and CDR2 FQGNSA. The CDR3 has 15 residues. Trimming at V came to 1 base and at J to 3 bases, leaving 6 bases not matched to a gene. The CDR3 region is CASSLGGGYNYEQYF. The CDR3 coding sequence is TGTGCCAGCAGCTTAGGCGGGGGTTACAACTACGAGCAGTACTTC.

J is TRBJ1-1 and V is TRBV2, with D perhaps matching TRBD1 (5 bases). This CDR3 is built from 11 residues. In germline, CDR1 is SNHLY, CDR2 FYNNEI. Trimming took 6 bases from V and 11 from J, leaving 13 bases between them. The CDR3 coding sequence is TGTGCCAGCAGCCGGACAAGGGATGCTTTCTTT. Its translation: CASSRTRDAFF.

The chain recombines TRBV7-9 with TRBJ1-2, with a possible D match to TRBD1 (6 bases). The CDR3 totals 15 residues. Between the trimmed V and J ends, which lost 5 bases and 4 bases, there was a span of 17 bases. Germline-derived CDR1 and CDR2 are SEHNR and FQNEAQ (reference sequence). As DNA, the CDR3 is TGTGCCAGCAGCCGGACAGCCACCCTTAGCTATGGCTACACCTTC. Translation gives CASSRTATLSYGYTF.

V is TRBV25-1 and J is TRBJ1-2; 9 bases agree with TRBD1. CDR1 and CDR2 from the germline V gene are MGHDK and SYGVNS. The junction had 2 bases not matched to a gene; V was cut back by 6 bases and J by 3 bases. The CDR3 has 13 residues. In DNA, the CDR3 is TGTGCCAGCAGCCGGGACAGGGACTATGGCTACACCTTC. Residues: CASSRDRDYGYTF.

Concerning this clone itself: Distinct nucleotide sequences in the sample also encode this CDR3. This chain connects TRBV9 to TRBJ2-6; maybe TRBD2 (5 bases). Trimming removed 2 bases at V and 1 base at J, with 7 bases between. The V gene's germline CDR1 is SGDLS and CDR2 YYNGEE. CDR3 length equals 15 residues. For the CDR3, the DNA is TGTGCCAGCAGCGTCTCGGGGTCTGGGGCCAACGTCCTGACTTTC. Amino acids: CASSVSGSGANVLTF.

This clone was detected a few times. The chain uses TRBV5-4 and TRBJ1-4, with a weak D call TRBD1 (5 bases). Germline V CDR1 and CDR2: SGHNT, YYREEE (reference sequence). CDR3 length: 15 residues. V was shortened by 0 bases and J by 2 bases, with 8 bases between the two germline ends. DNA of the CDR3: TGTGCCAGCAGCTTGGGGCAGGGTACTAATGAAAAACTGTTTTTT. The encoded protein is CASSLGQGTNEKLFF. Full variable domain (rest looked up from reference TRBV5-4 and TRBJ1-4): ETGVTQSPTHLIKTRGQQVTLRCSSQSGHNTVSWYQQALGQGPQFIFQYYREEENGRGNFPPRFSGLQFPNYSSELNVNALELDDSALYLCASSLGQGTNEKLFFGSGTQLSVL.

The CDR3: CASSFDRNTEAFF. CDR3 nucleotides: TGTGCCAGCAGCTTTGACAGGAACACTGAAGCTTTCTTT. The chain uses TRBV5-4 and TRBJ1-1, with a weak D call TRBD1 (5 bases). CDR3 length equals 13 residues. From germline, CDR1 is SGHNT and CDR2 YYREEE (reference sequence). The V and J ends lost 2 bases and 1 base respectively, with 6 bases between them.

The genes are TRBV5-4 and TRBJ1-2; a weak D match, TRBD1 (5 bases). Germline V gene data show CDR1 as SGHNT and CDR2 as YYREEE (reference sequence). CDR3 size: 12 residues. Trimming left V 3 bases short and J 6 bases short, with 9 bases between. The CDR3, as DNA: TGTGCCAGCAGCTGGGAGGGGCATGGCTACACCTTC. Residues: CASSWEGHGYTF. Looking up the rest from reference TRBV5-4 and TRBJ1-2 gives the full variable domain: ETGVTQSPTHLIKTRGQQVTLRCSSQSGHNTVSWYQQALGQGPQFIFQYYREEENGRGNFPPRFSGLQFPNYSSELNVNALELDDSALYLCASSWEGHGYTFGSGTRLTVV.

This rearrangement joins TRBV5-4 to TRBJ1-3, with unresolved D. This CDR3 has 16 residues. The V end was cut by 1 base, the J end by 2 bases, with 13 bases between. Per germline, CDR1 SGHNT and CDR2 YYREEE (reference sequence). The CDR3 DNA follows: TGTGCCAGCAGCTTGTTTTCAGTGTCCGCTGGAAACACCATATATTTT. Translation: CASSLFSVSAGNTIYF.

The chain employs TRBV13 and TRBJ1-1, with TRBD1 identical over 7 bases. V shed 2 bases, J shed 5 bases, and the junction held 5 bases outside the gene matches. CDR3 size: 14 residues. Germline loops: CDR1 PRHDT, CDR2 FYEKMQ (reference sequence). CDR3 region: CASSLWQGDTEAFF. CDR3 DNA sequence: TGTGCCAGCAGCTTATGGCAGGGGGATACTGAAGCTTTCTTT.

This clone has a handful of counts. The chain joins TRBV11-1 to TRBJ1-6, with a possible D match to TRBD1 (6 bases). Trimming shortened V by 7 bases and J by 7 bases, and 14 bases separated the two germline ends. Germline assignment: CDR1 SGHAT and CDR2 FQDESV (reference sequence). The CDR3 contains 14 residues. The CDR3, as DNA: TGTGCCAGCACGAACCGGGACAAGAATTCACCCCTCCACTTT. Translated, it gives CASTNRDKNSPLHF.

The V call is TRBV4-1, the J call TRBJ1-2; 8 positions agree with TRBD1. The J segment lost 1 base and the V segment lost 4 bases, leaving 14 bases of the junction unmatched. CDR3 length: 18 amino acids. Per germline, CDR1 MGHRA and CDR2 YSYEKL. CDR3 residues: CASSRVLDETGVNYGYTF. As DNA, the CDR3 is TGCGCCAGCAGCCGAGTGCTTGACGAGACAGGGGTTAACTATGGCTACACCTTC.

The chain has TRBV28 and TRBJ2-1; TRBD1 agrees at 7 bases. Trimming at V came to 11 bases and at J to 2 bases, leaving 12 bases not matched to a gene. Germline loops: CDR1 MDHEN, CDR2 SYDVKM. This CDR3 spans 15 amino acids. This chain's CDR3 is CASPPRGPTYNEQFF. As DNA, the CDR3 is TGTGCCTCCCCTCCTAGGGGGCCTACCTACAATGAGCAGTTCTTC.

This chain uses TRBV4-3 with TRBJ1-1; D unresolved. The CDR3 extends over 13 amino acids. Germline loops: CDR1 LGHNA, CDR2 YSLEER. Trimming stripped 5 bases from V and 5 bases from J, with 12 bases between. As DNA, the CDR3 is TGCGCCAGCAGCATAAGACTGAGAACTGAAGCTTTCTTT. This encodes CASSIRLRTEAFF.